The T cell receptor (beta chain) described here comes from a study of blood T cell repertoires in COVID-19. Whole-study context: Sites in the United States, Italy and Spain provided acute and convalescent COVID-19 samples. The analysed material was cDNA or gDNA that came from T cells, B-cell-depleted T cells, or PBMCs.

The CDR3 extends over 14 amino acids. Germline values: CDR1 MGHRA, CDR2 YSYEKL. V dropped 1 base and J dropped 4 bases, with 10 bases sitting between them. In the original workflow: Scientists estimated how many nucleated cells there were by amplifying reference gene primers. Clones were read by immunoSEQ multiplex PCR, and TCRdb kept only the in-frame ones, dropping some. V and J calls and clone size come straight from that table; D and trimming were deduced from the DNA. The data contain about 26,000 clones, 82% of them seen just once; the ten biggest clones take up 1.8%. The sequencing sample was made of peripheral blood. J is TRBJ2-5 and V is TRBV4-1; the D gene is possibly TRBD1 (5 bases). The sequence was collected from a man at least 80 years old with active or convalescent COVID-19. The CDR3: CASSQVIGAETQYF. CDR3 nucleotides: TGCGCCAGCAGCCAAGTCATTGGGGCAGAGACCCAGTACTTC.